Below are 8 T cell receptor beta chains sequenced from a single sample in a study of cytotoxic CD8 clonotypes in ibrutinib-treated CLL. Method: immunoSEQ multiplex PCR; TCRdb's copy keeps in-frame clones and lacks some. The table lists roughly 250,000 clones, roughly 70% of them singletons. The sequencing used PBMCs, collected after 24 months of ibrutinib treatment. Receptors were obtained from a human donor with chronic lymphocytic leukemia.

This sequence joins TRBV11-3 and TRBJ2-3; 9 bases agree with TRBD2. The J segment lost 4 bases and the V segment lost 1 base, leaving 12 bases of the junction unmatched. CDR1 SGHNT and CDR2 YENEEA come from the germline V gene. CDR3 length equals 18 residues. CDR3 loop: CASSLVRTSVERSDTQYF. CDR3 nucleotides: TGTGCCAGCAGCTTAGTTCGGACTAGCGTGGAGAGATCAGATACGCAGTATTTT.

This rearrangement joins TRBV18 to TRBJ1-3; D possibly corresponds to TRBD1 (5 bases). The CDR3 consists of 16 residues. V was cut by 6 bases and J by 0 bases, with 15 bases left in between. Germline CDR1 and CDR2: KGHSH and LQKENI. The CDR3: CASSLGPTSSGNTIYF. DNA of the CDR3: TGTGCCAGCTCCCTGGGACCTACGAGCTCTGGAAACACCATATATTTT.

This clone was counted only a few times. The chain uses TRBV5-1 and TRBJ1-2, with a possible D match to TRBD1 (5 bases). V was cut by 3 bases and J by 8 bases, with 20 bases left in between. The CDR3 covers 15 residues. CDR1 SGHRS and CDR2 YFSETQ come from the germline V gene. CDR3 DNA sequence: TGCGCCAGCAGCTCAGGTGTCGGGGGAACGCGGGGCTACACCTTC. It encodes CASSSGVGGTRGYTF.

The chain recombines TRBV6-5 with TRBJ2-1; 8 nucleotides match TRBD2. The CDR3 covers 14 residues. CDR1 is MNHEY, CDR2 SVGAGI, per germline. Trimming at V came to 6 bases and at J to 5 bases, leaving 6 bases not matched to a gene. CDR3 region: CASSRQLADNEQFF. The CDR3 DNA reads TGTGCCAGCAGCCGCCAACTAGCGGACAATGAGCAGTTCTTC.

V is TRBV27 and J is TRBJ1-2; 12 bases line up with TRBD1. Germline CDR1 and CDR2: MNHEY and SMNVEV (reference sequence). V lost 4 bases and J lost 8; bases outside the gene matches: 5. CDR3 length equals 14 residues. CDR3 coding DNA: TGTGCCAGCAGTTGGGACAGGGGGCTTGGAGGCTACACCTTC. It yields the protein CASSWDRGLGGYTF.

This chain links TRBV6-1 with TRBJ2-3; D is unclear. This CDR3 comprises 13 residues. V gave up 1 base and J gave up 8 bases, with 10 bases separating them. The germline V gene encodes CDR1 MNHNS and CDR2 SASEGT. CDR3 in DNA: TGTGCCAGCAGTGAAGGACATGGCCCTACGCAGTATTTT. This translates into CASSEGHGPTQYF.

V is TRBV4-3 and J is TRBJ1-2; tentatively, D is TRBD1 (6 bases). CDR1 and CDR2 (germline): LGHNA, YSLEER. V dropped 0 bases and J dropped 5 bases, with 10 bases sitting between them. This CDR3 contains 14 residues. The CDR3 DNA sequence: TGCGCCAGCAGCCAAGACAGGGGTGATTATGGCTACACCTTC. Translated: CASSQDRGDYGYTF.

This clone turned up a few times. The chain has TRBV19 and TRBJ2-7; a possible D gene is TRBD1 (6 bases). The CDR3 runs 11 residues. With 8 bases removed from V and 3 bases from J, the gap between germline ends came to 8 bases. Germline V gene sequence: CDR1 LNHDA, CDR2 SQIVND (reference sequence). CDR3 in amino acids: CASGQSYEQYF. The CDR3 DNA is TGTGCCAGTGGACAGAGCTACGAGCAGTACTTC.